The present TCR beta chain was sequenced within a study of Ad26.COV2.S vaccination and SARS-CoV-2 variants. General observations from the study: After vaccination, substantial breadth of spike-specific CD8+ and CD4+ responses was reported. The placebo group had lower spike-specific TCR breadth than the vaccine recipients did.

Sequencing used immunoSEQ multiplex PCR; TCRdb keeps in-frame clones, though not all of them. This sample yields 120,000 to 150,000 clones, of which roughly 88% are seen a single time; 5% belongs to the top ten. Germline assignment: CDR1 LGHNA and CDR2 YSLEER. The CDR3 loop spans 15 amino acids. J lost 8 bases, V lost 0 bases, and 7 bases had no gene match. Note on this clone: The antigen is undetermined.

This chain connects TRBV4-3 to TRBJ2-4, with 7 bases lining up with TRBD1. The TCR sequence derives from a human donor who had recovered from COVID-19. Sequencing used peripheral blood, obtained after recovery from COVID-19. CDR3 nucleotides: TGCGCCAGCAGCCAAGATCGCAGGGGGTTGGACATTCAGTACTTC. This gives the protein CASSQDRRGLDIQYF.